This entry features one TCR beta chain sequence. Its antigen is unidentified. This specimen comes from a study of T cell responses to AZD1222 COVID-19 vaccine. Overall study context: Recipients boosted at about 4 weeks or about 12 weeks are pooled.

Findings and caveats of the study: Scientists sampled the repertoires only once the peak T cell response had passed. Among spike-specific TCRs, nearly half reportedly target unmutated variant regions. CD4 TCRs associated with vaccination spanned spike, dominating at 160-218 and 743-854.

Here immunoSEQ multiplex PCR was the method, and the copy in TCRdb shows in-frame clones only, minus some. This repertoire shows some 120,000 clones, roughly 88% found once; its top ten account for approximately 1.7%. This CDR3 region has 13 residues. CDR1 and CDR2 (germline): SGHDT, YYEEEE. Trimming shortened V by 4 bases and J by 7 bases, and 9 bases separated the two germline ends. V gene TRBV5-6 combines with J gene TRBJ1-6; D is possibly TRBD1 (5 bases). The receptor's source is an adult in good health. Here the sequenced sample was peripheral blood, taken on day 0 of AZD1222 vaccination. CDR3 nucleotide sequence: TGTGCCAGCAGCCGTGAGGGGAATTCACCCCTCCACTTT. This encodes CASSREGNSPLHF.